These 13 T cell receptor beta chains share one sample of origin, sequenced in a study of blood T cell repertoires in COVID-19. This table comes from immunoSEQ multiplex PCR, and its TCRdb copy is limited to in-frame clones, with some not included. The sample has about 80,000 clones, 91% seen once. Specimen: peripheral blood. These TCRs come from a woman aged 50 to 65 in a cohort sampled during active COVID-19.

The V and J genes are TRBV4-1 and TRBJ2-3; a possible D gene is TRBD2 (7 bases). Germline V gene sequence: CDR1 MGHRA, CDR2 YSYEKL. V dropped 1 base and J dropped 10 bases, with 12 bases sitting between them. The CDR3 runs to 13 residues. This chain's CDR3 is CASSQGEGVAQYF. The CDR3 nucleotides are TGCGCCAGCAGCCAAGGGGAGGGGGTAGCGCAGTATTTT.

The rearrangement links TRBV7-9 to TRBJ2-1, with TRBD2 matching 7 bases. Germline-derived CDR1 and CDR2 are SEHNR and FQNEAQ (reference sequence). V lost 5 bases and J lost 4; bases outside the gene matches: 5. The CDR3 has 14 residues. DNA for the CDR3: TGTGCCAGCAGCCCAAGCGGGGTGTACAATGAGCAGTTCTTC. It yields the protein CASSPSGVYNEQFF.

J is TRBJ1-4 and V is TRBV5-8; tentatively, D is TRBD1 (6 bases). Germline V gives CDR1 SGHTS, CDR2 YDEGEE. Trimming took off 4 bases at V and 1 base at J, with 8 bases between the two ends. The CDR3 spans 14 residues. CDR3 bases: TGTGCCAGCAGCCTCAGGGGAACTAATGAAAAACTGTTTTTT. The encoded protein is CASSLRGTNEKLFF. Filled out from reference TRBV5-8 and TRBJ1-4, the complete variable domain reads EAGVTQSPTHLIKTRGQQATLRCSPISGHTSVYWYQQALGLGLQFLLWYDEGEERNRGNFPPRFSGRQFPNYSSELNVNALELEDSALYLCASSLRGTNEKLFFGSGTQLSVL.

The rearrangement links TRBV30 to TRBJ2-1; 8 bases fit TRBD2. The CDR3 has 16 residues. Losses at the gene ends were 0 bases for V and 7 bases for J; bases not matched to a gene: 11. Germline V lookup: CDR1 GTSNPN, CDR2 SVGIG (reference sequence). In DNA form, the CDR3 reads TGTGCCTGGAGTGTATCTCGCGGGGGGCCGAAGAATGAGCAGTTCTTC. The encoded protein is CAWSVSRGGPKNEQFF.

This clone was seen once. The chain couples TRBV5-1 to TRBJ2-7; 10 positions agree with TRBD2. The CDR3 length is 16 residues. The germline V gene has CDR1 SGHRS and CDR2 YFSETQ. The junction had 9 bases not matched to a gene; V was cut back by 6 bases and J by 0 bases. The CDR3 region has the DNA TGCGCCAGCACCCCTCTCTCTAGCGGGAGCTCCTACGAGCAGTACTTC. Translation: CASTPLSSGSSYEQYF.

The genes are TRBV19 and TRBJ2-2; 8 bases are shared with TRBD2. V lost 6 bases, J lost 5 bases, and 11 bases stayed unmatched. This CDR3 region has 16 residues. CDR1 is LNHDA and CDR2 is SQIVND in the germline V gene (reference sequence). The CDR3 protein is CASSPSSGGRTGELFF. The CDR3 coding sequence is TGTGCCAGTAGCCCCTCGTCGGGGGGGCGGACCGGGGAGCTGTTTTTT. Based on the CDR3 plus reference TRBV19 and TRBJ2-2, the full variable domain is DGGITQSPKYLFRKEGQNVTLSCEQNLNHDAMYWYRQDPGQGLRLIYYSQIVNDFQKGDIAEGYSVSREKKESFPLTVTSAQKNPTAFYLCASSPSSGGRTGELFFGEGSRLTVL.

This chain uses TRBV5-1 with TRBJ1-2; D perhaps matches TRBD1 (6 bases). Per the germline V gene, CDR1 is SGHRS and CDR2 is YFSETQ. The V end was cut by 4 bases, the J end by 2 bases, with 9 bases between. The CDR3 runs to 13 residues. CDR3 sequence reads: CASSRDTNYGYTF. DNA for the CDR3: TGCGCCAGCAGCCGGGACACGAACTATGGCTACACCTTC.

J is TRBJ1-1 and V is TRBV5-1, with TRBD1 matching over 7 bases. This CDR3 comprises 14 residues. V lost 2 bases to trimming and J lost 1 base; unmatched junction nucleotides: 2. Germline CDR1 and CDR2: SGHRS and YFSETQ. This CDR3 is CASSFGTENTEAFF. The CDR3 DNA follows: TGCGCCAGCAGCTTCGGGACAGAGAACACTGAAGCTTTCTTT. The full variable domain, in which reference TRBV5-1 and TRBJ1-1 provide the parts outside the CDR3, is KAGVTQTPRYLIKTRGQQVTLSCSPISGHRSVSWYQQTPGQGLQFLFEYFSETQRNKGNFPGRFSGRQFSNSRSEMNVSTLELGDSALYLCASSFGTENTEAFFGQGTRLTVV.

The chain joins TRBV5-1 to TRBJ1-3, with TRBD1 matching over 10 bases. V was clipped by 7 bases and J by 4 bases; unmatched bases: 14. There are 17 residues in the CDR3. Per germline, CDR1 SGHRS and CDR2 YFSETQ. DNA for the CDR3: TGCGCCAGCGCCTCCGGGACAGGGGATCTTACAGGAAACACCATATATTTT. It translates to CASASGTGDLTGNTIYF.

The genes are TRBV19 and TRBJ1-1; 10 bases map to TRBD1. The CDR3 spans 17 residues. V was pared by 1 base and J by 3 bases, with 8 bases of the junction left unmatched. CDR1 LNHDA and CDR2 SQIVND come from the germline V gene (reference sequence). This chain's CDR3 is CASSIVAGTGVYTEAFF. CDR3 nucleotide sequence: TGTGCCAGTAGTATAGTCGCCGGGACAGGGGTGTACACTGAAGCTTTCTTT.

The rearrangement links TRBV1 to TRBJ1-5; TRBD1 is the table's D call and was not checked against the DNA. TRBV1 is a pseudogene segment. The CDR3 loop spans 14 amino acids. The CDR3 coding sequence is TGCACCAGCAGCCAAGATGGGGCTTATCAGCCCCAGCATTTT. Its translation: CTSSQDGAYQPQHF.

The rearrangement joins TRBV18 to TRBJ2-5, with 9 nucleotides matching TRBD2. The germline V gene encodes CDR1 KGHSH and CDR2 LQKENI. The CDR3 has 15 amino acids. The V segment lost 5 bases and the J segment 0 bases; nucleotides outside the gene matches: 4. The DNA for the CDR3 is TGTGCCAGCTCAGCGGGACTAGCTCACCAAGAGACCCAGTACTTC. This sequence encodes CASSAGLAHQETQYF.

V gene TRBV10-2 combines with J gene TRBJ1-5; D not resolved. Germline loops: CDR1 WSHSY, CDR2 SAAADI. This CDR3 spans 17 amino acids. Trimming pared 8 bases from V and 2 bases from J, leaving 22 bases between. As DNA, the CDR3 is TGCGCCAGCCAAACCCGGGCAACCCACGGGGGCAATCAGCCCCAGCATTTT. As protein: CASQTRATHGGNQPQHF.